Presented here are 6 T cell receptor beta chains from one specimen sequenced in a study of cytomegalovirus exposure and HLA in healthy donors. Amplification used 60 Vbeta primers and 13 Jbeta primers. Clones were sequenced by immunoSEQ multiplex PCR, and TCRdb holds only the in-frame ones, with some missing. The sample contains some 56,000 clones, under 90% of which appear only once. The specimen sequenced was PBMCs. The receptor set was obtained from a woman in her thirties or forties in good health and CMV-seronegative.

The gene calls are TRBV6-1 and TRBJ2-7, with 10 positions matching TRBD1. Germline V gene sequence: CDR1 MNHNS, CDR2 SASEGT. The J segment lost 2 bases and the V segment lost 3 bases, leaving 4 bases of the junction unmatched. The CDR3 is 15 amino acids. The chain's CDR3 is CASSDDRGPPYEQYF. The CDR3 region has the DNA TGTGCCAGCAGTGACGACAGGGGGCCTCCCTACGAGCAGTACTTC.

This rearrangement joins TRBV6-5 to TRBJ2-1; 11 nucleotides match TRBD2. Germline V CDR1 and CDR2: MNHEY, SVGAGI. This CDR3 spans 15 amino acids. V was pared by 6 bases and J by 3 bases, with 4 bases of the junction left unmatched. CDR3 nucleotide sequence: TGTGCCAGCAGCGCTACTAGCGGGGGCTACAATGAGCAGTTCTTC. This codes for CASSATSGGYNEQFF.

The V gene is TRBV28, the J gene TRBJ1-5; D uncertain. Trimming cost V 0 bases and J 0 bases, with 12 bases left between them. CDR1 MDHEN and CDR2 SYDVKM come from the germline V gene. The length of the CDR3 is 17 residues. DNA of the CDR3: TGTGCCAGCAGTTTATGGCCAGGACGGGGTAGCAATCAGCCCCAGCATTTT. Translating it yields CASSLWPGRGSNQPQHF.

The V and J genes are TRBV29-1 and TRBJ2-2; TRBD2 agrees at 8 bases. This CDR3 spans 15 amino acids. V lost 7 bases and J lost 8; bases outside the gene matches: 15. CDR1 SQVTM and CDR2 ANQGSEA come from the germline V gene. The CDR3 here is CSASPSGGVVGELFF. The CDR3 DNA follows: TGCAGCGCTTCTCCATCGGGGGGGGTCGTTGGGGAGCTGTTTTTT.

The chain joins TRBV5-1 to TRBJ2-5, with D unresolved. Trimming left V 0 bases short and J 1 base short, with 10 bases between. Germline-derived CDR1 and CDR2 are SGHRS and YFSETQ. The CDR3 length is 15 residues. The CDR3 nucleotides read TGCGCCAGCAGCTTGGCCGTCAGAAGCCAAGAGACCCAGTACTTC. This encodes CASSLAVRSQETQYF.

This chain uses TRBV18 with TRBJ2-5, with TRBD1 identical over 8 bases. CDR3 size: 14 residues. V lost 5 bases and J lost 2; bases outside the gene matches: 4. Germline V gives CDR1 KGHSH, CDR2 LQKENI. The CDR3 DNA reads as TGTGCCAGCTCAAACCGGGACAGGCAAGAGACCCAGTACTTC. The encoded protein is CASSNRDRQETQYF.